This TCR beta chain stems from a study of control samples from healthy donors and cancer patients. Produced via immunoSEQ multiplex PCR; TCRdb's table is partial and in-frame only. This sample has 150,000 to 200,000 clones, with around 90% found just once. Germline trimming cut 4 bases from V and 3 bases from J; bases unmatched to any gene: 5. Germline V gives CDR1 SGHTS, CDR2 YDEGEE. This CDR3 comprises 16 residues. V gene TRBV5-8 combines with J gene TRBJ2-7, with 15 bases matching TRBD2. Source material: blood. The receptor's source is a woman aged 45-60 years in good health. The CDR3: CASSRGLAGGLYEQYF. The DNA of the CDR3 is TGTGCCAGCAGCCGGGGACTAGCGGGGGGACTCTACGAGCAGTACTTC.